This T cell receptor (beta chain) was captured by sequencing in a study of early T cells in non-severe SARS-CoV-2 infection. Study-wide background: From unsorted whole blood, bulk RNA was sequenced, and the chains remained unpaired. Study results and limitations: A preference for anti-spike CD8 responses marked VDJdb matching, which missed private and CD4 specificities.

Ten or more counts support this clonotype. The antigen is unknown. TCRdb analysed the 5' RACE reads with MiXCR anew, one entry per CDR3 protein. The table has approximately 77,000 distinct CDR3 sequences, around 5% seen once. Sample: whole blood, taken at baseline. The clonotype was recovered from an adult who was a healthcare worker with PCR-confirmed SARS-CoV-2 infection or an uninfected control (not recorded which).

CDR3 sequence: CASSWTEPHEKLFF. The CDR3 DNA is TGTGCCAGCAGCTGGACAGAGCCGCATGAAAAACTGTTTTTT. The V gene is TRBV7-2, the J gene TRBJ1-4; D might be TRBD1 (6 bases). From germline, CDR1 is SGHTA and CDR2 FQGNSA. Trimming took 4 bases from V and 6 from J, leaving 12 bases between them. The CDR3 is made up of 14 amino acids.